This T cell receptor beta chain is drawn from a study of OX40 agonist ivuxolimab in advanced cancers. The protocol was immunoSEQ multiplex PCR, while the TCRdb copy is restricted to in-frame clones and leaves out a portion. The sample contains roughly 91,000 clones, about 96% of which appear only once. This clone appeared once. The V end was cut by 2 bases, the J end by 1 base, with 9 bases between. Germline-derived CDR1 and CDR2 are SGHRS and YFSETQ. The CDR3 is 14 residues long. The sequencing used CD4+ or CD8+ T cells sorted from blood, collected in a trial of the OX40 agonist ivuxolimab. The chain joins TRBV5-1 to TRBJ1-1, with D uncertain. This TCR derives from an adult with an advanced solid tumor such as melanoma, head and neck, liver or kidney cancer. The CDR3 sequence is CASSLLRENTEAFF. CDR3 in DNA: TGCGCCAGCAGCTTATTGAGAGAGAACACTGAAGCTTTCTTT.